One and the same sample provided the 5 T cell receptor beta chains below, sequenced in a study of technical replicates of blood from a handful of donors. The data were produced by immunoSEQ multiplex PCR, yet TCRdb's version contains in-frame clones alone and is incomplete. The sample includes tens of thousands of clones, approximately 94% of them seen just once. Sample: PBMCs. These receptors came from a human donor in good health. Some clones in this sample may be carry-over from other donors' samples.

The chain recombines TRBV7-9 with TRBJ2-3, with D maybe TRBD1 (6 bases). The germline CDR1 and CDR2 sequences are SEHNR and FQNEAQ (reference sequence). CDR3 length equals 15 residues. V lost 5 bases and J 2 bases, leaving 14 bases between the germline ends. CDR3 DNA sequence: TGTGCCAGCAGCACACCGGACAGTGTCACAGATACGCAGTATTTT. Protein: CASSTPDSVTDTQYF.

This chain connects TRBV6-5 to TRBJ1-4; 9 bases map to TRBD1. The CDR3 is 15 amino acids. After removal of 5 bases from V and 3 bases from J, the junction contained 4 bases not matched to a gene. Germline V gives CDR1 MNHEY, CDR2 SVGAGI. The CDR3 loop is CASSAGTGPNEKLFF. DNA of the CDR3: TGTGCCAGCAGTGCAGGGACAGGGCCTAATGAAAAACTGTTTTTT.

The chain links TRBV19 to TRBJ1-1; perhaps TRBD1 as D (6 bases). Germline V gene data show CDR1 as LNHDA and CDR2 as SQIVND (reference sequence). CDR3 size: 15 residues. The ends were cut back, 3 bases at V and 3 bases at J, with 14 bases in the middle. CDR3 DNA sequence: TGTGCCAGTAGTATCAAAGGGGGAGTGCACACTGAAGCTTTCTTT. This encodes CASSIKGGVHTEAFF.

CDR3 coding DNA: TGTGCCAGCAGCCCAAACCCGGCACAGGGGGTCTATGGCTACACCTTC. As protein: CASSPNPAQGVYGYTF. The chain joins TRBV7-8 to TRBJ1-2; TRBD1 matches 8 bases. Per germline, CDR1 SGHVS and CDR2 FQNEAQ. Trimming took 5 bases from V and 4 from J; bases not matched to a gene: 12. CDR3 length: 16 residues.

This clone was counted a single time. V usage is TRBV30 and J usage is TRBJ2-7; 7 nucleotides align to TRBD1. Germline loops: CDR1 GTSNPN, CDR2 SVGIG (reference sequence). The CDR3 runs to 14 residues. The V gene end was trimmed by 2 bases and the J gene end by 2 bases; junction bases not matched to a gene: 6. CDR3: CAWSRTDRAYEQYF. Here the CDR3 DNA reads TGTGCCTGGAGTCGTACAGACAGGGCCTACGAGCAGTACTTC. Together with reference TRBV30 and TRBJ2-7, the CDR3 gives the full variable domain: SQTIHQWPATLVQPVGSPLSLECTVEGTSNPNLYWYRQAAGRGLQLLFYSVGIGQISSEVPQNLSASRPQDRQFILSSKKLLLSDSGFYLCAWSRTDRAYEQYFGPGTRLTVT.